This T cell receptor (beta chain) was recovered during a study of blood T cell repertoires in COVID-19 (dated by TCRdb to about 2020). Concerning the study at large: The collaborator samples originated in the United States, Italy and Spain and spanned the acute and convalescent phases of COVID-19. The material from the prospective study consisted of cDNA or gDNA derived from T cells, B-cell-depleted T cells, or PBMCs. Deeply sampled blood TCRbeta repertoires from subjects exposed to, actively infected with, or recovered from COVID-19 were included in the dataset. The repertoires were released in a freely available public database meant as a resource for research on the immune response to SARS-CoV-2. Samples came from the ongoing ImmuneRACE study (first 160 participants) plus 1,254 subjects from 6 global collaborators. Nearly every sample came with metadata listing a de-identified subject ID, COVID-19 status, age in years and sex. Where HLA class I and class II types were available, the types were taken from metadata supplied by the sample provider, not from assay-based typing. Results and caveats for the whole study, not just this receptor: The quantity of clinical and demographic metadata differed by source and by participant and was supplied without curation.

The CDR3 measures 15 amino acids from cysteine to phenylalanine. Only the CDR3 portion is preserved as DNA: 45 bases, with reading frame beginning at the first base. Looking up the germline V gene (reference sequence) yields CDR1 SGHNT and CDR2 YYREEE. V and J are trimmed by 2 bases and 2 bases, and the gene matches miss 6 bases of the junction. TCRbeta CDR3 regions were amplified from genomic DNA by means of the immunoSEQ Assay, a bias-controlled multiplex PCR. As for how the authors treated the data: The number of nucleated cells in each sample was estimated from the amplification of reference gene primers within the assay. To quantify the absolute abundance of each unique TCRbeta CDR3 rearrangement, sequence reads were collapsed and filtered. For each sample, productive Simpson clonality was calculated as the square root of Simpson's diversity index across productive rearrangements. The clones in this table, taken by TCRdb from immuneACCESS, are in-frame only. Not every clone is retained; where verified, under half of the shortfall comes from an unresolved V gene, and the cause of the rest is unknown. V and J calls and clone size are copied from that table; D and trimming were computed from the DNA. The sample table shows about 110,000 clones, and about 88% are seen once. In total, the top ten clones hold almost 8.5% of the sample.

About this clone: Its antigen is currently not known. No base quality information exists; no much larger clone differs at one position.

Samples from volunteer blood donors who had recovered from COVID-19 were contributed by a second Seattle source. The collaborating institutions used their own protocols to collect whole blood in K2EDTA tubes. For TCRbeta analysis, collaborators shipped samples in one of three forms: frozen whole blood, isolated PBMCs, or DNA extracted from either of those sample types. The clonotype originates from a woman in her 70s who had recovered from COVID-19. Here the chain combines TRBV5-4 and TRBJ2-7, and 8 junction bases match TRBD2. The sample comprised peripheral blood. The CDR3: CASSFSAGGTYEQYF. The bases are TGTGCCAGCAGCTTTTCGGCGGGAGGAACCTACGAGCAGTACTTC.